The rows below give T cell receptor beta chains drawn from one sample of a study of blood T cell repertoires in COVID-19. Repertoires were generated with immunoSEQ multiplex PCR, while TCRdb's copy carries only in-frame clones and drops some. Among around 260,000 clones listed, about 81% were seen once. Sequencing used PBMCs or T cells enriched from blood (not recorded which). These receptors came from a man under 40 with acute COVID-19. Both conserved end residues are part of each CDR3. D genes are given only for firm matches. Part of the rows lack a size; the others show once, few, many or a class for expanded clones.

v_call: TRBV7-2; d_call: TRBD1; clone_size: .; j_call: TRBJ1-1; cdr3_aa: CASRLGTGYTEAFF; cdr3_nt: TGTGCCAGCCGACTTGGGACAGGCTACACTGAAGCTTTCTTT
v_call: TRBV14; d_call: TRBD1; clone_size: .; j_call: TRBJ2-1; cdr3_aa: CASSLSGTGRNEQFF; cdr3_nt: TGTGCCAGCAGCCTCTCCGGGACAGGGCGGAATGAGCAGTTCTTC
v_call: TRBV27; d_call: .; clone_size: .; j_call: TRBJ1-2; cdr3_aa: CASSLGQAYGYTF; cdr3_nt: TGTGCCAGCAGTTTGGGACAAGCCTATGGCTACACCTTC
v_call: TRBV27; d_call: TRBD2; clone_size: .; j_call: TRBJ2-5; cdr3_aa: CASSLRASGRSETQYF; cdr3_nt: TGTGCCAGCAGTTTACGGGCTAGCGGGAGGTCAGAGACCCAGTACTTC
v_call: TRBV2; d_call: TRBD1; clone_size: once; j_call: TRBJ2-1; cdr3_aa: CASTTRGGDEQFF; cdr3_nt: TGTGCCAGCACAACACGAGGGGGCGATGAGCAGTTCTTC
v_call: TRBV4-1; d_call: .; clone_size: .; j_call: TRBJ1-6; cdr3_aa: CASSQGGVDSPLHF; cdr3_nt: TGCGCCAGCAGCCAAGGGGGGGTGGATTCACCCCTCCACTTT
v_call: TRBV11-2; d_call: .; clone_size: .; j_call: TRBJ2-5; cdr3_aa: CASSFGPPETQYF; cdr3_nt: TGTGCCAGCAGCTTTGGCCCGCCAGAGACCCAGTACTTC
v_call: TRBV5-1; d_call: .; clone_size: .; j_call: TRBJ2-1; cdr3_aa: CASSLELGEQFF; cdr3_nt: TGCGCCAGCAGCTTGGAGCTAGGAGAGCAGTTCTTC
v_call: TRBV19; d_call: .; clone_size: few; j_call: TRBJ1-5; cdr3_aa: CATADLRDQPQHF; cdr3_nt: TGTGCCACCGCCGATCTACGAGATCAGCCCCAGCATTTT
v_call: TRBV2; d_call: .; clone_size: few; j_call: TRBJ1-6; cdr3_aa: CASSRQNYSPLHF; cdr3_nt: TGTGCCAGCAGTCGACAGAACTATTCACCCCTCCACTTT
v_call: TRBV7-3; d_call: .; clone_size: .; j_call: TRBJ1-2; cdr3_aa: CASSFMGGYGYTF; cdr3_nt: TGTGCCAGCAGCTTCATGGGGGGCTATGGCTACACCTTC
v_call: TRBV12-3/TRBV12-4; d_call: .; clone_size: .; j_call: TRBJ1-1; cdr3_aa: CASRIGGDTEAFF; cdr3_nt: TGTGCCAGCAGGATAGGGGGGGACACTGAAGCTTTCTTT
v_call: TRBV29-1; d_call: .; clone_size: .; j_call: TRBJ1-1; cdr3_aa: CSARSGLTEAFF; cdr3_nt: TGCAGCGCCCGGTCGGGTCTCACTGAAGCTTTCTTT
v_call: TRBV25-1; d_call: TRBD1; clone_size: .; j_call: TRBJ2-1; cdr3_aa: CASSDKTGGGSNEQFF; cdr3_nt: TGTGCCAGCAGTGACAAGACAGGGGGTGGTTCCAATGAGCAGTTCTTC
v_call: TRBV27; d_call: TRBD2; clone_size: once; j_call: TRBJ2-1; cdr3_aa: CASSFMSRGRNNEQFF; cdr3_nt: TGTGCCAGCAGTTTTATGAGCCGCGGGAGAAACAATGAGCAGTTCTTC
v_call: TRBV5-1; d_call: TRBD1; clone_size: .; j_call: TRBJ1-3; cdr3_aa: CASSPQPGQGKGNTIYF; cdr3_nt: TGTGCCAGCAGCCCCCAGCCGGGACAGGGGAAAGGAAACACCATATATTTT
v_call: TRBV11-2; d_call: TRBD2; clone_size: .; j_call: TRBJ2-2; cdr3_aa: CASRRLAGGTGELFF; cdr3_nt: TGTGCCAGCAGGCGACTAGCGGGGGGAACCGGGGAGCTGTTTTTT
v_call: TRBV6-1; d_call: .; clone_size: few; j_call: TRBJ1-1; cdr3_aa: CASSEALAASAFF; cdr3_nt: TGTGCCAGCAGTGAAGCGCTGGCGGCCTCTGCTTTCTTT
v_call: TRBV10-3; d_call: TRBD1; clone_size: .; j_call: TRBJ1-2; cdr3_aa: CAIKMTGGDGYTF; cdr3_nt: TGTGCCATCAAGATGACAGGGGGAGATGGCTACACCTTC
v_call: TRBV6-5; d_call: TRBD1; clone_size: .; j_call: TRBJ2-5; cdr3_aa: CASRGVGQGRETQYF; cdr3_nt: TGTGCCAGCCGGGGCGTCGGACAGGGACGGGAGACCCAGTACTTC
v_call: TRBV28; d_call: .; clone_size: .; j_call: TRBJ1-1; cdr3_aa: CASSLRRTEAFF; cdr3_nt: TGTGCCAGCAGTTTAAGGCGGACTGAAGCTTTCTTT
v_call: TRBV29-1; d_call: .; clone_size: .; j_call: TRBJ1-2; cdr3_aa: CSVPGLGTSRGYTF; cdr3_nt: TGCAGCGTTCCGGGACTGGGGACCTCGAGGGGCTACACCTTC
v_call: TRBV5-5; d_call: TRBD1; clone_size: once; j_call: TRBJ1-1; cdr3_aa: CASSIGQGRTNTEAFF; cdr3_nt: TGTGCCAGCAGCATAGGACAGGGTCGAACGAACACTGAAGCTTTCTTT
v_call: TRBV19; d_call: TRBD2; clone_size: .; j_call: TRBJ2-1; cdr3_aa: CASSSGLAGAGSEQFF; cdr3_nt: TGTGCCAGTAGTTCGGGACTAGCGGGTGCAGGCAGTGAGCAGTTCTTC
v_call: TRBV4-2; d_call: TRBD2; clone_size: .; j_call: TRBJ2-2; cdr3_aa: CASSQDTSANTGELFF; cdr3_nt: TGTGCCAGCAGCCAAGATACTAGCGCGAACACCGGGGAGCTGTTTTTT
v_call: TRBV12-5; d_call: .; clone_size: once; j_call: TRBJ1-6; cdr3_aa: CASGSAANTNSPLHF; cdr3_nt: TGTGCTAGTGGTTCGGCAGCGAATACGAATTCACCCCTCCACTTT
v_call: TRBV6-5; d_call: TRBD1; clone_size: .; j_call: TRBJ1-6; cdr3_aa: CASSSGQGGSPLHF; cdr3_nt: TGTGCCAGCAGCTCGGGACAGGGTGGTTCACCCCTCCACTTT